This is a list of T cell receptor beta chains from one sample in a study of blood T cell repertoires in COVID-19. Method: immunoSEQ multiplex PCR; TCRdb's copy keeps in-frame clones and lacks some. The sample has 300,000 to 400,000 clones, roughly 90% seen once. The sequenced sample was PBMCs or T cells enriched from blood (not recorded which). The origin of the receptors is a man aged 55 to 70 who had recovered from COVID-19. Both conserved end residues are part of each CDR3. A D gene is named only where the DNA matches it firmly. Part of the rows lack a size; the others show once, few, many or a class for expanded clones.

D gene,J gene,V gene,clone size,CDR3 DNA,CDR3 protein
.,TRBJ2-6,TRBV6-5,few,TGTGCCAGCAGTTACCAGACAGCCGGGGCCAACGTCCTGACTTTC,CASSYQTAGANVLTF
.,TRBJ1-3,TRBV7-9,.,TGTGCCAGCAGCTTGACAAGATCTGGAAACACCATATATTTT,CASSLTRSGNTIYF
.,TRBJ2-1,TRBV7-9,.,TGTGCCAGCAGCTTAGTCGGCTCAGGTATCAATGAGCAGTTCTTC,CASSLVGSGINEQFF
TRBD2,TRBJ2-4,TRBV5-1,.,TGCGCCAGCAGCTTATCTAGCGGTCTAGCCAAAAACATTCAGTACTTC,CASSLSSGLAKNIQYF
TRBD1,TRBJ1-1,TRBV7-9,.,TGTGCCAGCAGCCCCCCGGACAGGCGACACACTGAAGCTTTCTTT,CASSPPDRRHTEAFF
TRBD1,TRBJ1-1,TRBV18,.,TGTGCCAGCTCACCAATGGGGACAGGGAGGGTGAACACTGAAGCTTTCTTT,CASSPMGTGRVNTEAFF
TRBD2,TRBJ2-7,TRBV7-2,.,TGTGCCAGCAGCTTTCATCTAGCGGGAGAATACGAGCAGTACTTC,CASSFHLAGEYEQYF
TRBD2,TRBJ2-1,TRBV28,once,TGTGCCAGCAGACCACAAAGCGGGGGGGGCTACAATGAGCAGTTCTTC,CASRPQSGGGYNEQFF
TRBD1,TRBJ2-7,TRBV3-1/TRBV3-2,.,TGTGCCAGCAGCCCCACTGGACAGGGGGTTTCCTACGAGCAGTACTTC,CASSPTGQGVSYEQYF
TRBD1,TRBJ1-1,TRBV18,once,TGTGCCAGCTCACCACCGACAGGGACGAACACTGAAGCTTTCTTT,CASSPPTGTNTEAFF
.,TRBJ2-3,TRBV7-9,.,TGTGCCAGCAGCTTAGGGGTAGGGGATTACGCAGATACGCAGTATTTT,CASSLGVGDYADTQYF
.,TRBJ2-2,TRBV9,.,TGTGCCAGCAGCGGCCAAGCGGTGGGCGGGGAGCTGTTTTTT,CASSGQAVGGELFF
.,TRBJ1-5,TRBV7-8,few,TGTGCCAGCAGCTTGTCTAGCTGGATTGGGCCAGGCAATCAGCCCCAGCATTTT,CASSLSSWIGPGNQPQHF
.,TRBJ1-4,TRBV19,.,TGTGCCAGTAGCCTGACGGGAACTAATGAAAAACTGTTTTTT,CASSLTGTNEKLFF
.,TRBJ2-1,TRBV24-1,.,TGTGCCACGGGGATCGCGGGTGAGCAGTTCTTC,CATGIAGEQFF